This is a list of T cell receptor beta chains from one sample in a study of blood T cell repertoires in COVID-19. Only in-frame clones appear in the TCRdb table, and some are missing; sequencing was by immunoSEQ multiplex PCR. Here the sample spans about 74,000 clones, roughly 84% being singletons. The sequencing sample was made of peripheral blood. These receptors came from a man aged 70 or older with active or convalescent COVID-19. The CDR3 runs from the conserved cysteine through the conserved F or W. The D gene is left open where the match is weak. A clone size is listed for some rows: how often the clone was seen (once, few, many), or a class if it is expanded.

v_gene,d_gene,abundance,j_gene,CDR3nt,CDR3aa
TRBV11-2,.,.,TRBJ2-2,TGTGCCAGCAGCTTAGGCGTAGGGGAGCTGTTTTTT,CASSLGVGELFF
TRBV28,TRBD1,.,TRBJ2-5,TGTGCCAGCAGTCGGACAGGGGGCTGGGAGACCCAGTACTTC,CASSRTGGWETQYF
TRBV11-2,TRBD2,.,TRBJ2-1,TGTGCCAGCAGCTTAGTAGCGGGAGCCTACAATGAGCAGTTCTTC,CASSLVAGAYNEQFF
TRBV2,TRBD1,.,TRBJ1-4,TGTGCCAGCAGTGGCCTCAGGGGGGCTAATGAAAAACTGTTTTTT,CASSGLRGANEKLFF
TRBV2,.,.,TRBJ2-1,TGTGCCAGCATCTCCTCTCGAATCAGTGAGCAGTTCTTC,CASISSRISEQFF
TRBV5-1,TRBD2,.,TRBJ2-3,TGCGCCAGCAGCTTGGCGATAGCGGGGGGCACAGATACGCAGTATTTT,CASSLAIAGGTDTQYF
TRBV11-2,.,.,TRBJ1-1,TGTGCCAGCAGCCAAAGGACACTTATGAACACTGAAGCTTTCTTT,CASSQRTLMNTEAFF
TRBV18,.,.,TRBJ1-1,TGTGCCAGCTCACCCCGGGGGTATACTGAAGCTTTCTTT,CASSPRGYTEAFF
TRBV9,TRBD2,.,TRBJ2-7,TGTGCCAGCAGCCCCCGGGAGGACGGTAATCCCTACGAGCAGTACTTC,CASSPREDGNPYEQYF
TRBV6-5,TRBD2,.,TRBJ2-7,TGTGCCAGCAGTTTCCTAGCGGGGGGCTACGAGCAGTACTTC,CASSFLAGGYEQYF
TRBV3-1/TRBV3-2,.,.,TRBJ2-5,TGTGCCAGCAGCCAAGATCTGGTAACAGGGAGAGAGACCCAGTACTTC,CASSQDLVTGRETQYF
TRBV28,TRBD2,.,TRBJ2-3,TGTGCCAGCAGGACCATAGCGGGGATCACAGATACGCAGTATTTT,CASRTIAGITDTQYF
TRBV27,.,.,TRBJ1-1,TGTGCCAGCAGCAGACTAGGTGGTGAAGCTTTCTTT,CASSRLGGEAFF
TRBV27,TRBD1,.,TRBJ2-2,TGTGCCAGCAGCTACAGGCAGGGGGCGAGCACCGGGGAGCTGTTTTTT,CASSYRQGASTGELFF
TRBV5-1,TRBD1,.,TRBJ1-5,TGCGCCAGCAGCTTGGGGACAGGGATAAATCAGCCCCAGCATTTT,CASSLGTGINQPQHF
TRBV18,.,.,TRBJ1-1,TGTGCCAGCTCACAGACCAGGGGATCGAACACTGAAGCTTTCTTT,CASSQTRGSNTEAFF
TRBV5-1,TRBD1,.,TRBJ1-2,TGCGCCAGCAGCTTGGGAGGGACAGGGAAAAGGGGCTATGGCTACACCTTC,CASSLGGTGKRGYGYTF
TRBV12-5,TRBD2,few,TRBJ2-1,TGTGCTAGTGGCTCCGGGACTAGCGGATACAATGAGCAGTTCTTC,CASGSGTSGYNEQFF
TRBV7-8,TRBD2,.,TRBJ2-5,TGTGCCAGCAGCCCCCGACTAGCCGGTTCCCAAGAGACCCAGTACTTC,CASSPRLAGSQETQYF
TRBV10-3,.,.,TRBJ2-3,TGTGCCATCAGTCCACAGGCGGATACGCAGTATTTT,CAISPQADTQYF
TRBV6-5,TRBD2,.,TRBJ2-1,TGTGCCAGCAGGCTAGCGGGAGGCTACAATGAGCAGTTCTTC,CASRLAGGYNEQFF
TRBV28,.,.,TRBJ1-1,TGTGCCAGCAGTCGCCCTAGGAACACTGAAGCTTTCTTT,CASSRPRNTEAFF
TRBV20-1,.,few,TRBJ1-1,TGCAGTGCTAGTGATAATGGCCCTGAAGCTTTCTTT,CSASDNGPEAFF
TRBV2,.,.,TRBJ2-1,TGTGCCAGCAGTTGGCAGGGGCGGGACAATGAGCAGTTCTTC,CASSWQGRDNEQFF
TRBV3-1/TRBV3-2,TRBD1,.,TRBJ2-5,TGTGCCAGCAGCCAAGATAACGCGGTCCGATCAGGGGGCGAGACCCAGTACTTC,CASSQDNAVRSGGETQYF
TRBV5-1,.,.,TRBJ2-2,TGCGCCAGCAGCTTGAGGGGCGTAACCGGGGAGCTGTTTTTT,CASSLRGVTGELFF
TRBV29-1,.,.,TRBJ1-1,TGCAGCGTTGCGAGGGCTCAGAACACTGAAGCTTTCTTT,CSVARAQNTEAFF
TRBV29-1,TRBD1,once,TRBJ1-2,TGCAGCGTCGGGACAGGGCCTTATGGCTACACCTTC,CSVGTGPYGYTF
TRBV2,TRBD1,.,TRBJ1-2,TGTGCCAGCAGCAGGGACAGGGCAGGCTACACCTTC,CASSRDRAGYTF
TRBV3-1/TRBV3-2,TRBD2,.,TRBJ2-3,TGTGCCAGCAGCTTACTAGCGGGGGGGATAGATACGCAGTATTTT,CASSLLAGGIDTQYF
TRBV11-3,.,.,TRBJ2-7,TGTGCCAGCAGCTTAGGGGCAGTTCGGTGTGGGTCCTACGAGCAGTACTTC,CASSLGAVRCGSYEQYF
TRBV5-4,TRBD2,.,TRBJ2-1,TGTGCCAGCAAATTTCTAGCGGGGGGTTACAATGAGCAGTTCTTC,CASKFLAGGYNEQFF
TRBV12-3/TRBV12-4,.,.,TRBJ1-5,TGTGCCAGCAGTCTGGACTGGAATCAGCCCCAGCATTTT,CASSLDWNQPQHF
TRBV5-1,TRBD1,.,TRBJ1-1,TGCGCCAGCAGCTCCACACAGGGGATAAGGACCACTGAAGCTTTCTTT,CASSSTQGIRTTEAFF
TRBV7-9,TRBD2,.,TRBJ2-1,TGTGCCAGCAGCCACTCTGAGGGAGCGGGGGCAGACAATGAGCAGTTCTTC,CASSHSEGAGADNEQFF
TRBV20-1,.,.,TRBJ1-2,TGCAGTGCTAGTGGGAGCCTCTATGGCTACACCTTC,CSASGSLYGYTF
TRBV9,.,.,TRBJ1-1,TGTGCCAGCAGCCCTCACTACAGGGACACTGAAGCTTTCTTT,CASSPHYRDTEAFF
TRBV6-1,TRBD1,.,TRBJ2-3,TGTGCCAGCAGTGAAGCCTGGACAGGGGCAGATACGCAGTATTTT,CASSEAWTGADTQYF
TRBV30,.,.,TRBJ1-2,TGTGCCTGGAGTGTAGGCCAAGGGGCCTATGGCTACACCTTC,CAWSVGQGAYGYTF
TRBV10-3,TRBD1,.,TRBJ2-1,TGTGCCATCAGTGAACCGGGACAGGGAGCTTACAATGAGCAGTTCTTC,CAISEPGQGAYNEQFF
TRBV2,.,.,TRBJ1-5,TGTGCCAGCAGTGGTGCGGCAGGGGCGAGCAATCAGCCCCAGCATTTT,CASSGAAGASNQPQHF
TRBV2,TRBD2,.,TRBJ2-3,TGTGCCAGCAAACGGGGGGGCCTCGAGGGTACGCAGTATTTT,CASKRGGLEGTQYF
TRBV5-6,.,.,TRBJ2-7,TGTGCCAGCAGCACAGGGGGGGACGAGCAGTACTTC,CASSTGGDEQYF
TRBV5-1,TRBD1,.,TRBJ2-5,TGCGCCAGCAGCTTGGACCTAAACAGGGGCGGAGAGACCCAGTACTTC,CASSLDLNRGGETQYF
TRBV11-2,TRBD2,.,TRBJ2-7,TGTGCCAGCAGCCAACTAGCGGGAGGGCCCTACGAGCAGTACTTC,CASSQLAGGPYEQYF
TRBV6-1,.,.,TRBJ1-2,TGTGCCAGCAGTGAGGGAAGCGGCTATGGCTACACCTTC,CASSEGSGYGYTF
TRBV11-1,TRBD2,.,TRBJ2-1,TGTGCCAGCAACAAGCGGGGGACCTACAATGAGCAGTTCTTC,CASNKRGTYNEQFF
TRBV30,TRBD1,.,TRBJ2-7,TGTGCCTGGAGCCCACCAATCTTGGGACAGGGGACGCGGGAGCAGTACTTC,CAWSPPILGQGTREQYF
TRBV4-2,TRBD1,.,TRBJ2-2,TGTGCCAGCAGCCCCTTTACAGGGGGCGCACCCGGGGAGCTGTTTTTT,CASSPFTGGAPGELFF
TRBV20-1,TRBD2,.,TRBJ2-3,TGCAGTGCTAGTAAGGCCTTAGCGGGAGGGGAGACTTCCACAGATACGCAGTATTTT,CSASKALAGGETSTDTQYF
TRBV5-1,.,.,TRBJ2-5,TGCGCCAGCACCCCGTCAGGGGCGGTGACGGGAGAGACCCAGTACTTC,CASTPSGAVTGETQYF
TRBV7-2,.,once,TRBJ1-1,TGTGCCAGCAGCTGGGGGGGTGGGAAAACTGAAGCTTTCTTT,CASSWGGGKTEAFF
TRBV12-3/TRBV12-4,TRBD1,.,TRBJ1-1,TGTGCCAGCAGTTTGACAGGGTATACTGAAGCTTTCTTT,CASSLTGYTEAFF
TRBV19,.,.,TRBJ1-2,TGTGCCAGTAGTATAGGGGTTGGCGGCTATGGCTACACCTTC,CASSIGVGGYGYTF